The clone carrying this TCR beta chain was seen ten or more times. The assay was immunoSEQ multiplex PCR, and TCRdb's table has in-frame clones only and misses some. Of around 5,000 clones detected, 23% appear once; the ten largest clones hold approximately 8.4%. As for treatment: randomized to nivolumab then ipilimumab (arm A) or the reverse (arm B). This sample is part of a study of sequential checkpoint blockade in melanoma. V lost 2 bases, J lost 6 bases, and 8 bases lay in between. The germline V gene encodes CDR1 MNHGY and CDR2 SAAAGT. The CDR3 totals 12 residues. V gene TRBV6-8 combines with J gene TRBJ2-7; D gene uncertain. The sequences come from tumor tissue (inferred from file names), collected from a patient given nivolumab and ipilimumab in sequence. The receptor was derived from a human donor with melanoma. CDR3: CASSYGGGEQYF. In nucleotides, the CDR3 is TGTGCCAGCAGTTACGGCGGCGGCGAGCAGTACTTC.